A single sample is the source of the 5 T cell receptor beta chains below, sequenced in a study of identical twins. From the 5' RACE reads, TCRdb called clonotypes with MiXCR, one entry per CDR3 protein. The top ten hold 12% of the sample, which has 100,000 or so distinct CDR3 sequences, 5.9% seen once. The source material was memory T cells sorted from blood. These receptors all stem from a woman aged 45-65 years in good health.

The table lists this clonotype with many counts. The CDR3 DNA reads as TGTGCCAGCAGCCAAGAACCCACCGGCCCAGCATCTAACTATGGCTACACCTTC. Encoded protein: CASSQEPTGPASNYGYTF. The genes are TRBV4-2 and TRBJ1-2; D ambiguous. Germline lookup yields CDR1 LGHNA and CDR2 YNFKEQ. Trimming removed 0 bases at V and 0 bases at J, with 17 bases between. The CDR3 extends over 18 amino acids.

This clonotype was observed many times. The CDR3 DNA reads TGTGCCAGCAGTCTACGACCCAGCACAGATACGCAGTATTTT. This gives the protein CASSLRPSTDTQYF. The J gene is TRBJ2-3, the V gene TRBV12-3 or TRBV12-4; D remains ambiguous. The CDR3 covers 14 residues. Trimming removed 5 bases from V and 0 bases from J, with 9 bases in between.

At least ten counts were recorded for this clonotype. V and J are TRBV9 and TRBJ2-1; weak D call: TRBD2 (6 bases). Trimming pared 4 bases from V and 1 base from J, leaving 12 bases between. The CDR3 consists of 15 residues. The V gene's germline CDR1 is SGDLS and CDR2 YYNGEE. The CDR3 region is CASSLGAGSYNEQFF. CDR3 nucleotide sequence: TGTGCCAGCAGCCTAGGGGCGGGGTCCTACAATGAGCAGTTCTTC. Full variable domain (rest looked up from reference TRBV9 and TRBJ2-1): DSGVTQTPKHLITATGQRVTLRCSPRSGDLSVYWYQQSLDQGLQFLIQYYNGEERAKGNILERFSAQQFPDLHSELNLSSLELGDSALYFCASSLGAGSYNEQFFGPGTRLTVL.

The sample holds many counts of this clonotype. J is TRBJ2-1 and V is TRBV5-1; the match to TRBD2 covers 7 bases. Germline V gene lookup returns CDR1 SGHRS and CDR2 YFSETQ. V was pared by 1 base and J by 7 bases, with 5 bases of the junction left unmatched. This CDR3 is built from 14 residues. As DNA, the CDR3 is TGCGCCAGCAGCTTGTCGGGAGGATATAATGAGCAGTTCTTC. The encoded protein is CASSLSGGYNEQFF.

The rearrangement uses TRBV1 and TRBJ2-2; no DNA check was done on the table's D call, TRBD2. TRBV1 is an annotated pseudogene. This CDR3 contains 20 residues. CDR3 residues: CTSSQETRPSGRYHQVELFF. CDR3 coding DNA: TGCACCAGCAGCCAAGAAACCCGACCTAGCGGGAGGTACCACCAAGTGGAGCTGTTTTTT.